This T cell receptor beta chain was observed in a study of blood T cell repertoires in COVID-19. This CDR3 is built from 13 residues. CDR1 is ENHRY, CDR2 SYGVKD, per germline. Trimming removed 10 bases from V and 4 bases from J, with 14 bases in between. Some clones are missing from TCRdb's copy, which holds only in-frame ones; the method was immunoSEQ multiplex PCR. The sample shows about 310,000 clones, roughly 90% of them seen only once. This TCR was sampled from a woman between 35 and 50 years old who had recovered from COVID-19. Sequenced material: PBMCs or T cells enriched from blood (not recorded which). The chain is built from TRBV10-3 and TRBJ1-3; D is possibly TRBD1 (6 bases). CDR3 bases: TGTGCCACTACCGGGACATCGGGAAACACCATATATTTT. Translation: CATTGTSGNTIYF.